This T cell receptor (beta chain) was found in a study of CD8+ T cells in alopecia areata. cDNA prepared by RNA extraction and subsequent reverse transcription served as the template for sequencing. Data came from immunoSEQ multiplex PCR; TCRdb stores just in-frame clones and leaves some out. The sample has 150,000 to 200,000 clones, 50% to 70% seen once. Germline-derived CDR1 and CDR2 are SQVTM and ANQGSEA. There are 15 residues in the CDR3. The ends lost 3 bases at V and 1 base at J; junction bases unmatched: 2. In this sample, this clone turned up a few times. The rearrangement uses TRBV29-1 and TRBJ2-2; 10 nucleotides match TRBD1. The TCR originated in a human donor with alopecia areata. This material consisted of CD4+ T cells sorted from blood, taken at week 0. The CDR3 loop reads CSVERDRGNTGELFF. The CDR3 nucleotides read TGCAGCGTTGAGCGGGACAGGGGGAACACCGGGGAGCTGTTTTTT.